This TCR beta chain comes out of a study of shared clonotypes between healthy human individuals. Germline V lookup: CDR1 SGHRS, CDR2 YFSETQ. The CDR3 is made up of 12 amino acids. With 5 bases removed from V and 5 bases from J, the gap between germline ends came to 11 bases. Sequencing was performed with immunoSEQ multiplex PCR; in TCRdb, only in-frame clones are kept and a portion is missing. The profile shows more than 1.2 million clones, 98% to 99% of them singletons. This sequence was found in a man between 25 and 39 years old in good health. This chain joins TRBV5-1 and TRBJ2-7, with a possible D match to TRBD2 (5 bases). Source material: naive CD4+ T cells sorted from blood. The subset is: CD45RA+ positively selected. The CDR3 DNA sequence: TGCGCCAGCAGGTCGACTATGCACGAGCAGTACTTC. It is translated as CASRSTMHEQYF.